This T cell receptor (beta chain) emerged from a study of blood T cell repertoires in COVID-19. In the study overall: The United States, Italy and Spain supplied acute and convalescent COVID-19 samples. In each case, the material was cDNA or gDNA derived from T cells, B-cell-depleted T cells, or PBMCs.

The authors' processing: Amplification from reference gene primers served as the basis for estimated nucleated cell counts. This table comes from immunoSEQ multiplex PCR, and its TCRdb copy is limited to in-frame clones, with some not included. The V and J calls and clone size come from that table; D and trimming were worked out from the DNA. The table includes 200,000 to 250,000 clones, around 81% detected once. This receptor was taken from a woman aged 55-70 years with acute or convalescent COVID-19. Sequenced material: peripheral blood.

The CDR3 reads CASGPLTEAFF. CDR3 in DNA: TGTGCCAGTGGGCCTCTCACTGAAGCTTTCTTT. The chain employs TRBV28 and TRBJ1-1; D uncertain. Per germline, CDR1 MDHEN and CDR2 SYDVKM. The CDR3 is 11 residues long. Trimming took off 9 bases at V and 4 bases at J, with 9 bases between the two ends.